This TCR beta chain was recovered during a study of response to subunit inactivated influenza vaccine (dated by TCRdb to between 2017 and 2018). General notes on the study: To follow how T cells responded to a trivalent subunit inactivated influenza vaccine, the researchers relied on deep quantitative profiling of the T cell receptor repertoire.

This clonotype was detected a few times. The specificity of this receptor is unknown. No much larger clone is present one base from it, and per-base qualities are unavailable. A distance of 13 bases separates the germline ends of V and J, which lose 4 bases and 9 bases respectively. Per the germline V gene (reference sequence), LNHNV is the CDR1 and YYDKDF is the CDR2. The CDR3 starts with the cysteine, ends with the phenylalanine, and has 13 residues. Only CDR3 DNA is held: 39 bases, read in frame from base 1. Library construction relied on RT-PCR. The sequencer listed for this sample is Illumina HiSeq 2500. TCRdb took the public reads, trimmed them with fastp at Q25, ran MiXCR for clone calling and kept in-frame beta chains. For every CDR3 protein sequence, its rows merge into one entry that carries the most common genes and DNA. This sample gives roughly 630,000 distinct CDR3 sequences in total; around 15% of them show up just once. The ten largest clones capture around 7.6% of the sample.

General conclusions and limits of the study: It was suggested by the authors that each seasonal influenza vaccination may recruit only a limited number of new T cells.

The sequences come from PBMCs from blood, collected around 15 days before vaccination. The chain is assembled from TRBV15 and TRBJ1-5, with the D segment identity uncertain. The receptor comes from a man in his forties or fifties who received an inactivated influenza vaccine. Donor details come from another sample of the same person, matched by shared clones. The nucleotides read TGTGCCACCAGCACCATTCATGGAGGGCCCCAGCATTTT. Its protein product is CATSTIHGGPQHF.